The entry below describes one T cell receptor beta chain. The data belong to a study of blood T cell repertoires in COVID-19. CDR3 length: 14 amino acids. V was clipped by 3 bases and J by 5 bases, with 10 bases between them. CDR1 is SEHNR, CDR2 FQNEAQ, per germline (reference sequence). TCRdb keeps only in-frame clones here, not all; method: immunoSEQ multiplex PCR. Among under 250,000 clones, around 90% were seen once, and the ten largest hold roughly 6.5%. V usage is TRBV7-9 and J usage is TRBJ1-4; a possible D gene is TRBD1 (5 bases). The sequence was obtained from a man in his 60s who had recovered from COVID-19. Sequencing was done on a sample of peripheral blood. DNA for the CDR3: TGTGCCAGCAGCTTGCGGGACGGGAATGAAAAACTGTTTTTT. This encodes CASSLRDGNEKLFF.